This record concerns one T cell receptor beta chain sequence. This sample was taken from a study of OX40 agonist ivuxolimab in advanced cancers. Clones were sequenced by immunoSEQ multiplex PCR, and TCRdb holds only the in-frame ones, with some missing. The data show approximately 23,000 clones, with around 75% seen just once and more than 15% held by the top ten. CDR3 length: 12 amino acids. V was clipped by 1 base and J by 9 bases, with 6 bases between them. Germline CDR1 reads LGHNA; CDR2 reads YNFKEQ. The clonotype was recovered from an adult with an advanced solid tumor such as melanoma, head and neck, liver or kidney cancer. This chain connects TRBV4-2 to TRBJ2-2, with D unresolved. The sequencing used CD4+ or CD8+ T cells sorted from blood, collected in a trial of the OX40 agonist ivuxolimab. For the CDR3, the DNA is TGTGCCAGCAGCCAAGGGGTCCGGGAGCTGTTTTTT. It specifies CASSQGVRELFF.